This TCR beta chain emerged from a study of CD8 T cells in cerebrospinal fluid in Alzheimer's disease. The overall study: Clonal expansion of CSF T cells was measured with plate-based and droplet-based single-cell sequencing.

Overall study results and limits: EBV-specific TCRs in cerebrospinal fluid reportedly do not establish a causal EBV–Alzheimer's link.

Germline V gene lookup returns CDR1 SGHVS and CDR2 FQNEAQ. The CDR3 spans 14 residues. TCRdb re-called the 10x single-cell sequencing reads and catalogs CDR3 proteins one per entry, DNA excluded. The sample has around 1,500 distinct CDR3 sequences; the top ten hold approximately 5.6%. About this clonotype: The antigen is undetermined.

This clonotype originated in a human donor with Alzheimer's disease. Sequences were obtained from cerebrospinal fluid. The genes are TRBV7-8 and TRBJ2-7. CDR3 sequence reads: CASSLQGIPYEQYF.